What follows describes a single T cell receptor beta chain. Antigen specificity is unknown. The sample originates from a study of cytomegalovirus exposure and HLA in healthy donors. CDR1 is LNHDA, CDR2 SQIVND, per germline (reference sequence). V was pared by 5 bases and J by 12 bases, with 17 bases between. The CDR3 spans 13 residues. The study ran its PCR with 60 Vbeta and 13 Jbeta primers. The data were produced by immunoSEQ multiplex PCR, yet TCRdb's version contains in-frame clones alone and is incomplete. The data hold about 190,000 clones, with 84% observed a single time. Whole-study results and caveats: Associated with HLA alleles at 0.05 false discovery rate in a later analysis were 17,000 or so TCR beta sequences. Earlier analysis looked at TCR beta V segments, and most were productive about 87% or about 30% of the time.

Donors likely had unrecorded immune exposures despite being nominally healthy when sampled. The gene calls are TRBV19 and TRBJ1-5, with unresolved D. The clonotype comes from a woman aged 45-60 years in good health and CMV-seropositive. What was sequenced was PBMCs. The CDR3 region is CASSAQQRGVQHF. CDR3 DNA sequence: TGTGCCAGTAGTGCACAACAGCGGGGAGTCCAGCATTTT. Full variable domain (outside the CDR3, taken from reference TRBV19 and TRBJ1-5): DGGITQSPKYLFRKEGQNVTLSCEQNLNHDAMYWYRQDPGQGLRLIYYSQIVNDFQKGDIAEGYSVSREKKESFPLTVTSAQKNPTAFYLCASSAQQRGVQHFGDGTRLSIL.